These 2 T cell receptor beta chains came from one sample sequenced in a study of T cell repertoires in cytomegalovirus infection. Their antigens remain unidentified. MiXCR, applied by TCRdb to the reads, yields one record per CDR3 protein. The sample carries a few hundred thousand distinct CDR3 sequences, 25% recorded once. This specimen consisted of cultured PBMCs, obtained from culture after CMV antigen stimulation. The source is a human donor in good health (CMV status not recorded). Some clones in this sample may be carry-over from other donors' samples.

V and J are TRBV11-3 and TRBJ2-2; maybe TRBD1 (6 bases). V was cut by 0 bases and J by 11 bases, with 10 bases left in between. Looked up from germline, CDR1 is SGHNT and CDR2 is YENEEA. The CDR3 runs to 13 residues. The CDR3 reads CASSLEQGIELFF. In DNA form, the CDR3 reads TGTGCCAGCAGCTTAGAACAGGGCATAGAGCTGTTTTTT.

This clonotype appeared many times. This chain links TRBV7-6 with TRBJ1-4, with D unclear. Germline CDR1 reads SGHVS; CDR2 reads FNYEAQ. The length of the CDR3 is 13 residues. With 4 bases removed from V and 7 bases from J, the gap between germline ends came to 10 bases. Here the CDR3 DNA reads TGTGCCAGCAGCTCCATTCGGAGTGAAAAACTGTTTTTT. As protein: CASSSIRSEKLFF. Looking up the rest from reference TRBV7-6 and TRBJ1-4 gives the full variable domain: GAGVSQSPRYKVTKRGQDVALRCDPISGHVSLYWYRQALGQGPEFLTYFNYEAQQDKSGLPNDRFSAERPEGSISTLTIQRTEQRDSAMYRCASSSIRSEKLFFGSGTQLSVL.